Sequencing of this TCR beta chain was carried out in a study of blood T cells in healthy people across ages. Germline CDR1 and CDR2: SQVTM and ANQGSEA. The CDR3 sequence is 13 residues long. Trimming stripped 6 bases from V and 0 bases from J, with 10 bases between. Researchers collected ten milliliters of peripheral blood from every single donor. A J-beta primer mix and a sample-barcoded 5' primer were used in a second PCR of roughly 7 to 12 cycles. All cDNA molecules were each tagged by a template-switch adaptor with 12 random nucleotides. Via MiXCR, TCRdb re-called the 5' RACE reads, giving one row per CDR3 protein. This sample has 550,000 to 750,000 distinct CDR3 sequences; under 25% occur once, and the top ten carry 3% to 4%. Study-wide results and caveats: Expanded clonotype shifts may have been confounded, as the donors had an unknown CMV status.

Details on this clonotype: The antigen remains undetermined.

This rearrangement joins TRBV29-1 to TRBJ2-3, with D perhaps given as TRBD1 or TRBD2 (5 bases each). The TCR was taken from a man in his 70s in good health. The sequenced sample was blood. CDR3: CSVGTPSTDTQYF. The CDR3, as DNA: TGCAGCGTGGGGACCCCTAGCACAGATACGCAGTATTTT.